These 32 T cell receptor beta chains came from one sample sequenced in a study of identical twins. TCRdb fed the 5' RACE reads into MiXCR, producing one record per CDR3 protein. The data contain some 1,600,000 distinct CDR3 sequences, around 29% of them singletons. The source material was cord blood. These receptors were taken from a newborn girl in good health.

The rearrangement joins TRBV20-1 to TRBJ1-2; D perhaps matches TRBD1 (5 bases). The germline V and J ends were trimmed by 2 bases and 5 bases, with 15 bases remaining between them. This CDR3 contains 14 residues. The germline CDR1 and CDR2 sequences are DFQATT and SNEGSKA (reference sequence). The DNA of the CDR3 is TGCAGTGCTAGATACCTCGGGACGGATTATGGCTACACCTTC. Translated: CSARYLGTDYGYTF.

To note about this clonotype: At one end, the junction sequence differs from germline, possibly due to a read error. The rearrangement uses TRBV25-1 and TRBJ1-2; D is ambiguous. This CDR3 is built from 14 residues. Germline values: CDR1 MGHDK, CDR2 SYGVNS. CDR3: CASSVAGSNYGSTF. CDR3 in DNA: TGTGCCAGCAGTGTAGCGGGTTCTAACTATGGCTCCACCTTC.

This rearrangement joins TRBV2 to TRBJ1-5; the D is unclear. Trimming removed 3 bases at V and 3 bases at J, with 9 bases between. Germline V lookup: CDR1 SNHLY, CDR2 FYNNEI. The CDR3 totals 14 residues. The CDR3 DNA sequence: TGTGCCAGCAGTGATCGGACGGACAATCAGCCCCAGCATTTT. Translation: CASSDRTDNQPQHF.

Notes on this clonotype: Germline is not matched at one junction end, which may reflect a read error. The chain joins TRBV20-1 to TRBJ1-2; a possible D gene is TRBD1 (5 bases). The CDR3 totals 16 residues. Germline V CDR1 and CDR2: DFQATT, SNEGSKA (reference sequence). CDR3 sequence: CSASPNGGVANYGCTF. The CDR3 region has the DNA TGCAGTGCTAGCCCAAACGGGGGTGTAGCTAACTATGGCTGCACCTTC.

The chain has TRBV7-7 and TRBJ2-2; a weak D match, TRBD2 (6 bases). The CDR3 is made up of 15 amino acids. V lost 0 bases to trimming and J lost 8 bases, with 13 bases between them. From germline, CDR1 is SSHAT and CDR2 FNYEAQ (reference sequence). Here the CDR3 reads CASSLASPGVGELFF. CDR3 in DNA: TGTGCCAGCAGCTTAGCCAGCCCGGGGGTTGGGGAGCTGTTTTTT.

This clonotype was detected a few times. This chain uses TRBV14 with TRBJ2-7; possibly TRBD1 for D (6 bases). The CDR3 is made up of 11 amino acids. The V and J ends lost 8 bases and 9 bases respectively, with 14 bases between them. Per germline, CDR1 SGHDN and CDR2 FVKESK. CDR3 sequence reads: CASAQGNRQYF. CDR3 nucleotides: TGTGCCAGCGCACAGGGTAATCGGCAGTACTTC.

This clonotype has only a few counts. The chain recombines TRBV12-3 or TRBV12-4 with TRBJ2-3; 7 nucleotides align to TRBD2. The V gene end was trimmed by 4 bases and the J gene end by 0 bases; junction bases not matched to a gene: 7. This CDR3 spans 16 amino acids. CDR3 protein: CASSSWASGSTDTQYF. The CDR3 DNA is TGTGCCAGCAGTTCTTGGGCTAGCGGAAGCACAGATACGCAGTATTTT.

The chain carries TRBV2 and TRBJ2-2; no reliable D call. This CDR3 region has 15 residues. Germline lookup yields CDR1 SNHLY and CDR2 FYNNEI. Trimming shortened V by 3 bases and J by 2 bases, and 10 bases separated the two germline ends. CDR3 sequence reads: CASSDRLTNTGELFF. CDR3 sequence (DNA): TGTGCCAGCAGTGATCGGCTCACAAACACCGGGGAGCTGTTTTTT.

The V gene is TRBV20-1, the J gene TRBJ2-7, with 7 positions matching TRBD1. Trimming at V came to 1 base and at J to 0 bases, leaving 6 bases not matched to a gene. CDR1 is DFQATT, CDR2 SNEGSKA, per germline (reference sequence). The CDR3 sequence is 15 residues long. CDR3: CSARGTGLDSYEQYF. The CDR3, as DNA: TGCAGTGCTAGAGGGACAGGCCTTGACTCCTACGAGCAGTACTTC.

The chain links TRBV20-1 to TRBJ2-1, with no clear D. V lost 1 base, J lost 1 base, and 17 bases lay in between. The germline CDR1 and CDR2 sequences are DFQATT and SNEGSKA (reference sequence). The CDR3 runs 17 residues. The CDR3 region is CSARAQERTVSYNEQFF. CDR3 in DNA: TGCAGTGCTAGAGCTCAAGAGAGGACGGTATCCTACAATGAGCAGTTCTTC.

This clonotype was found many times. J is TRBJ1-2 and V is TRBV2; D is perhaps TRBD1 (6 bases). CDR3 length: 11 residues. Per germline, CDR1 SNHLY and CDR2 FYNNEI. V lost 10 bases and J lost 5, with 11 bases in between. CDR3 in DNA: TGTGCCATCTCACAGGGTTATGGCTACACCTTC. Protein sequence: CAISQGYGYTF.

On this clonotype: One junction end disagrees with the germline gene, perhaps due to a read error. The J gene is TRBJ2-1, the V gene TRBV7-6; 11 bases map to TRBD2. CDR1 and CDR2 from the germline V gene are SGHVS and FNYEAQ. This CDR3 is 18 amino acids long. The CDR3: CACSLERTSGPSYNEQFF. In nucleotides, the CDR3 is TGTGCCTGCAGCTTAGAACGGACTAGCGGGCCTTCCTACAATGAGCAGTTCTTC.

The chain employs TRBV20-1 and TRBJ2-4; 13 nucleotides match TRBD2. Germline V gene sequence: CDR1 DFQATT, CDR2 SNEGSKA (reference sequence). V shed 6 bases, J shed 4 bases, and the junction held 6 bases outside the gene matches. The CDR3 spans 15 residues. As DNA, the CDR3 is TGCAGTGCCTGGACTAGCGGGGGCCCTAAAAACATTCAGTACTTC. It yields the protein CSAWTSGGPKNIQYF.

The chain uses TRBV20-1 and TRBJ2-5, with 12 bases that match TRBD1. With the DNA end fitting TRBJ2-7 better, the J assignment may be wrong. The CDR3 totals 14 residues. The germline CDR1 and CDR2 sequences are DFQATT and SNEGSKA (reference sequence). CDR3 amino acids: CSANPGQGADEQYF. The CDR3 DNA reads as TGCAGTGCTAACCCGGGACAGGGGGCCGACGAGCAGTACTTC.

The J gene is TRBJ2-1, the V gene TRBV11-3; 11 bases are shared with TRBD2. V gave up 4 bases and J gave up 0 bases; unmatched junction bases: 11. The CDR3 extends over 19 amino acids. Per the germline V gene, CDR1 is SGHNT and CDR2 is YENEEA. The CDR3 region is CASSSPGLAVSRSYNEQFF. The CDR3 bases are TGTGCCAGCAGCTCCCCGGGACTAGCGGTCTCACGCTCCTACAATGAGCAGTTCTTC.

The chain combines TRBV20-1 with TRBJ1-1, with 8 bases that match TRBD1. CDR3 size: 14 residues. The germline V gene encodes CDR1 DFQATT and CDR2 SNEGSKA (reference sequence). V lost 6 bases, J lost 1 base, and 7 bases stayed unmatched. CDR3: CSAKRTGRNTEAFF. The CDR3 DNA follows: TGCAGTGCGAAGAGGACAGGGAGGAACACTGAAGCTTTCTTT.

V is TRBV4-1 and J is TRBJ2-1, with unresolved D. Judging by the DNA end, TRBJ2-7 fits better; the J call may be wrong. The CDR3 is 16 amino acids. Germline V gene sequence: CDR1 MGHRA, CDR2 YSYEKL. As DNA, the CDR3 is TGCGCCAGCAGCCCTACCCTAACTGAATCCTACAATGAGCAGTACTTC. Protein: CASSPTLTESYNEQYF.

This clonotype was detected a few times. The chain's CDR3 is CASFFSSRGTGTSEQYF. The CDR3 bases are TGTGCCAGCTTCTTTTCTTCGCGGGGGACAGGGACCTCTGAGCAGTACTTC. V and J are TRBV27 and TRBJ2-7; TRBD1 matches 9 bases. Trimming at V came to 8 bases and at J to 7 bases, leaving 21 bases not matched to a gene. The CDR3 sequence is 17 residues long. Germline assignment: CDR1 MNHEY and CDR2 SMNVEV (reference sequence).

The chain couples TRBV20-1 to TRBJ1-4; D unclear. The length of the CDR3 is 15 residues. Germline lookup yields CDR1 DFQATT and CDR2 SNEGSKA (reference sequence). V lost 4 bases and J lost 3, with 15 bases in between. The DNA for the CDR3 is TGCAGTGCTATTCCAAGCAGGCGGGCTAATGAAAAACTGTTTTTT. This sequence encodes CSAIPSRRANEKLFF.

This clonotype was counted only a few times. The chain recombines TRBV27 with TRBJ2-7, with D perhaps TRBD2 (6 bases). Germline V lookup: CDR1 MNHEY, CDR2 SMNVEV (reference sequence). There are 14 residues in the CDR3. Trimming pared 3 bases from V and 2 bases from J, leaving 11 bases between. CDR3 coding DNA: TGTGCCAGCAGTTTTGTACCGGGAGCCTACGAGCAGTACTTC. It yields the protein CASSFVPGAYEQYF.

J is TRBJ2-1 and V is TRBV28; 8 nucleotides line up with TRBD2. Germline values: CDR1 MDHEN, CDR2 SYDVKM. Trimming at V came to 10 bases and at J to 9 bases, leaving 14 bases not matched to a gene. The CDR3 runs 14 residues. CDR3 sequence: CANSYRGGEGEQFF. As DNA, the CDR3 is TGTGCCAACTCTTACCGGGGGGGAGAAGGTGAGCAGTTCTTC.

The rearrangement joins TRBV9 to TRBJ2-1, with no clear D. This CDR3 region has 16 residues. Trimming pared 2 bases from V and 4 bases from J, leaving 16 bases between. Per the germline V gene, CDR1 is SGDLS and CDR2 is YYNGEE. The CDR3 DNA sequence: TGTGCCAGCAGCGTTGCAACGGGCACCAATTACAATGAGCAGTTCTTC. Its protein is CASSVATGTNYNEQFF.

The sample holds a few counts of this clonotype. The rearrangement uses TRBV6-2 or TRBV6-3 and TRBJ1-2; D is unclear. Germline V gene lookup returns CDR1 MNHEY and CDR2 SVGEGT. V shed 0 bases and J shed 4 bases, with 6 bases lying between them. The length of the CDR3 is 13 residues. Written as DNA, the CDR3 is TGTGCCAGCAGTTACTCGATGCGCTATGGCTACACCTTC. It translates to CASSYSMRYGYTF.

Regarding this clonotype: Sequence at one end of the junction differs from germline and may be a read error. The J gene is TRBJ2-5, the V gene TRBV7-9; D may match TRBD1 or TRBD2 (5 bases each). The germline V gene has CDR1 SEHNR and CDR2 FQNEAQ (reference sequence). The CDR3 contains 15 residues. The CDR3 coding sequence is TGTACCAGCAGCTTAGGTAGTGGGGGACAAGAGACCCAGTACTTC. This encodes CTSSLGSGGQETQYF. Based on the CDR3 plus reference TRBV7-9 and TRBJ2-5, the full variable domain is DTGVSQNPRHKITKRGQNVTFRCDPISEHNRLYWYRQTLGQGPEFLTYFQNEAQLEKSRLLSDRFSAERPKGSFSTLEIQRTEQGDSAMYLCTSSLGSGGQETQYFGPGTRLLVL.

In DNA form, the CDR3 reads TGCGCCAGCAGCTTGGTTAGCGGCCACACAGATACGCAGTATTTT. The encoded protein is CASSLVSGHTDTQYF. The genes are TRBV5-1 and TRBJ2-3, with TRBD2 as a possible D gene (6 bases). The CDR3 loop spans 15 amino acids. The V and J ends lost 0 bases and 2 bases respectively, with 10 bases between them. Germline CDR1 reads SGHRS; CDR2 reads YFSETQ.

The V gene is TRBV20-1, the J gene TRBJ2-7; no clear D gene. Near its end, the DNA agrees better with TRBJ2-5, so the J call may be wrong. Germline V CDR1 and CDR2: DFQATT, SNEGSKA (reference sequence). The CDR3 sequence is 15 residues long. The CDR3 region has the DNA TGCAGTGCCAGACGACTTGCGGCTCACATTCAGACCCAGTACTTC. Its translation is CSARRLAAHIQTQYF.

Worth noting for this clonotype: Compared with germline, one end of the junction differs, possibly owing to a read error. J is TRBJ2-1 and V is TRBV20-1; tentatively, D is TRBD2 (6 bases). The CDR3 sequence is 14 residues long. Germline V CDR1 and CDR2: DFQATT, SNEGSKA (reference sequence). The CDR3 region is CSAISGASYNKQFF. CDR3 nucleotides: TGCAGTGCTATTAGCGGCGCTTCCTACAATAAGCAGTTCTTC.

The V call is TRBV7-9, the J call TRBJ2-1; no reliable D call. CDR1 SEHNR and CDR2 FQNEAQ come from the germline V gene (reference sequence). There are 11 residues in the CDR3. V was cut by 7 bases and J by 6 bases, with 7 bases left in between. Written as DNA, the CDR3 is TGTGCCAGCATCGTTGTCAATGAGCAGTTCTTC. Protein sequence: CASIVVNEQFF.

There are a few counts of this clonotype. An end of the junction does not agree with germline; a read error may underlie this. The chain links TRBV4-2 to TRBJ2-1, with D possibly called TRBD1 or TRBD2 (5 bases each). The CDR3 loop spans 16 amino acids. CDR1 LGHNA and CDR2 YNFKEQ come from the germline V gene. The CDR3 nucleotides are TGTGCCAGCAGCCAAGACGGGACCTACCCCTACAATGGGCAGTTCTTC. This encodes CASSQDGTYPYNGQFF.

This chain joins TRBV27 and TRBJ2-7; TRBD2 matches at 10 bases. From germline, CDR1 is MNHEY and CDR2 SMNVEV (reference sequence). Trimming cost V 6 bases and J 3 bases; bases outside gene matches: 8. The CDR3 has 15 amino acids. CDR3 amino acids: CASRPPSGRVYEQYF. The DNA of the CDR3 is TGTGCCAGCAGACCCCCCAGCGGGAGGGTCTACGAGCAGTACTTC.

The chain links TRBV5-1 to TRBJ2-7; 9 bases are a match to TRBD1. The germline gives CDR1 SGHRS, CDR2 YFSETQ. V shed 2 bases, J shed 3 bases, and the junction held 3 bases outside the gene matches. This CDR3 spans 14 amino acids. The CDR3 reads CASSFEDRGYEQYF. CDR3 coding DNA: TGCGCCAGCAGCTTCGAGGACAGGGGCTACGAGCAGTACTTC.

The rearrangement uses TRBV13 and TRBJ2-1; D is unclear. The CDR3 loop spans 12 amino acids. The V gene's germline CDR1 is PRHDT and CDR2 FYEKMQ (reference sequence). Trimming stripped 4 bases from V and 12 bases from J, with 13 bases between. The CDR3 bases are TGTGCCAGCAGCTCAACCCCCTGGGGGCAGTTCTTC. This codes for CASSSTPWGQFF. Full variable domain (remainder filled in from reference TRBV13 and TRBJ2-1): AAGVIQSPRHLIKEKRETATLKCYPIPRHDTVYWYQQGPGQDPQFLISFYEKMQSDKGSIPDRFSAQQFSDYHSELNMSSLELGDSALYFCASSSTPWGQFFGPGTRLTVL.